This T cell receptor beta chain was sequenced during a study of Ad26.COV2.S vaccination and SARS-CoV-2 variants. Libraries were prepared by immunoSEQ multiplex PCR; TCRdb keeps only in-frame clonotypes and omits some of them. The sample yields hundreds of thousands of clones, roughly nine tenths seen once. Described treatment: 15 to 20 received Ad26.COV2.S at low or high dose, single or two shots; about 5 received placebo; per-sample allocation not given. Each sample was drawn 63 days after the first injection (of vaccine or placebo). The CDR3 is 16 residues long. Germline values: CDR1 SNHLY, CDR2 FYNNEI. The trim removed 5 bases at V and 2 bases at J, leaving 9 bases unmatched.

The source is a person between 18 and 65 years old who received the Ad26.COV2.S COVID-19 vaccine or a placebo. The sequencing used peripheral blood, collected in a trial of Ad26.COV2.S vaccine versus placebo. This rearrangement joins TRBV2 to TRBJ2-3; 8 bases are shared with TRBD1. CDR3 nucleotides: TGTGCCAGCAGTAAACAGGGGGTAAAGCACACAGATACGCAGTATTTT. This sequence encodes CASSKQGVKHTDTQYF.